This T cell receptor (beta chain) was retrieved from a study of radiation and T cells in renal cell carcinoma. Time point meaning: blood 4 weeks post-SBRT, at nephrectomy. The treatment denotes: 15 Gy SBRT to primary tumor, nephrectomy 4 weeks later. Nephrectomy followed 15 Gy stereotactic body radiation by 4 weeks. The data were produced by immunoSEQ multiplex PCR, yet TCRdb's version contains in-frame clones alone and is incomplete. Of roughly 100,000 clones in the sample, 80% to 90% were seen once. Study-level results: Pretreatment tumor biopsies were lacking, so baseline clonotypes are unknown.

This clone was detected only once. What it recognizes is unknown. Sequenced material: blood, taken from a patient whose treatment included radiotherapy and nephrectomy. This TCR was sampled from a man between 60 and 70 years old with renal cell carcinoma.

CDR3 in amino acids: CASSYGTLTGELFF. CDR3 nucleotide sequence: TGTGCCAGTAGTTACGGGACCCTCACCGGGGAGCTGTTTTTT. This chain links TRBV19 with TRBJ2-2; D possibly matches TRBD1 or TRBD2 (5 bases each). Germline V gene sequence: CDR1 LNHDA, CDR2 SQIVND (reference sequence). The CDR3 has 14 amino acids. Trimming pared 5 bases from V and 4 bases from J, leaving 11 bases between.